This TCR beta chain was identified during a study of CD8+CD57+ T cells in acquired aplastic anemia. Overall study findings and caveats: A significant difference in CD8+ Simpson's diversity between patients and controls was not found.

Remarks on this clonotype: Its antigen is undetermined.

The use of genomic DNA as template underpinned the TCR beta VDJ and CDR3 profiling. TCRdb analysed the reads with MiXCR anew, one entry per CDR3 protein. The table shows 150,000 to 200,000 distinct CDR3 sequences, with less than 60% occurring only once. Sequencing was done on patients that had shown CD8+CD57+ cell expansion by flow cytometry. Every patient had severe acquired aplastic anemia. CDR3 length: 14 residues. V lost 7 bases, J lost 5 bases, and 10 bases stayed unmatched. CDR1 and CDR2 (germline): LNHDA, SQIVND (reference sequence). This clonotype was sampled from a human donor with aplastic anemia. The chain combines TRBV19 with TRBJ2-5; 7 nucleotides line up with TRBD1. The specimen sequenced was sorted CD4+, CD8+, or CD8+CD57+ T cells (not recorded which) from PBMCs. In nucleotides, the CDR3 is TGTGCCAGTAATAGGGGGCGCACGGCGGAGACCCAGTACTTC. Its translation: CASNRGRTAETQYF. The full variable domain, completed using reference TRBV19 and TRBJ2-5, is DGGITQSPKYLFRKEGQNVTLSCEQNLNHDAMYWYRQDPGQGLRLIYYSQIVNDFQKGDIAEGYSVSREKKESFPLTVTSAQKNPTAFYLCASNRGRTAETQYFGPGTRLLVL.